This T cell receptor beta chain was sequenced for a study of T cell changes during pregnancy in multiple sclerosis. There are 14 residues in the CDR3. Germline trimming cut 2 bases from V and 2 bases from J; bases unmatched to any gene: 3. Germline V gene sequence: CDR1 SEHNR, CDR2 FQNEAQ (reference sequence). Profiled with immunoSEQ multiplex PCR; TCRdb holds only in-frame clones, not every one. The sample lists about 59,000 clones, 92% seen once, with around 2.8% in the top ten. The chain employs TRBV7-9 and TRBJ2-7; 7 positions agree with TRBD1. The clonotype comes from a female donor in good health, enrolled as a control in a pregnancy study. This specimen consisted of peripheral blood, obtained in the third trimester of pregnancy. CDR3 residues: CASSLTQGPYEQYF. Written as DNA, the CDR3 is TGTGCCAGCAGCTTAACACAGGGGCCCTACGAGCAGTACTTC.